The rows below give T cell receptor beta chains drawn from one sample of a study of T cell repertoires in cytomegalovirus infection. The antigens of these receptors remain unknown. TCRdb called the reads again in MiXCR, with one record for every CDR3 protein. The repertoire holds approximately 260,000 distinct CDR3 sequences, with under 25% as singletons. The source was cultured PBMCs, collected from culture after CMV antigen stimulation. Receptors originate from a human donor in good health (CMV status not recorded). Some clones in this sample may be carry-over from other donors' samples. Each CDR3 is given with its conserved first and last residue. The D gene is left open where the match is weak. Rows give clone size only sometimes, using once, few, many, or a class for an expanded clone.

TGTGCCAGCAGTCCCACGACAGGGGCCGCTTTCTTT | CASSPTTGAAFF | TRBJ1-1 | TRBV12-3/TRBV12-4 | TRBD1 | few
TGTGCCAGCAGTTCTATTGGGGCTAGCGGCACAGATACGCAGTATTTT | CASSSIGASGTDTQYF | TRBJ2-3 | TRBV11-2 | . | .
TGTGCCAGCAGTCTGAGACAGGGCCATGGCTACACCTTC | CASSLRQGHGYTF | TRBJ1-2 | TRBV12-3/TRBV12-4 | TRBD1 | .
TGTGCTAGTGGTTTGGCTATGAGGGCCCAGTACTTC | CASGLAMRAQYF | TRBJ2-5 | TRBV12-5 | . | .
TGTGCCAGTAGTGGCAGACCTCCCACAGATACGCAGTATTTT | CASSGRPPTDTQYF | TRBJ2-3 | TRBV19 | . | .
TGCGCCAGCAGCCAAGATAGGGGCCTGCGAGGGGATGAAGCTTTCTTT | CASSQDRGLRGDEAFF | TRBJ1-1 | TRBV4-3 | . | .
TGTGCCTCCGTTAACAATGAGCAGTTCTTC | CASVNNEQFF | TRBJ2-1 | TRBV7-8 | . | many
TGTGCCTGGGGACTTTGGGCCAATGAGCAGTTCTTC | CAWGLWANEQFF | TRBJ2-1 | TRBV30 | . | few
TGTGCCAGCAGCTTGGCGGCGGGCCAAGAGACCCAGTACTTC | CASSLAAGQETQYF | TRBJ2-5 | TRBV7-2 | . | medium-sized
TGTGCCAGCAGCAACTCCGGGACAGCTCAAGAGACCCAGTACTTC | CASSNSGTAQETQYF | TRBJ2-5 | TRBV5-6 | TRBD1 | few